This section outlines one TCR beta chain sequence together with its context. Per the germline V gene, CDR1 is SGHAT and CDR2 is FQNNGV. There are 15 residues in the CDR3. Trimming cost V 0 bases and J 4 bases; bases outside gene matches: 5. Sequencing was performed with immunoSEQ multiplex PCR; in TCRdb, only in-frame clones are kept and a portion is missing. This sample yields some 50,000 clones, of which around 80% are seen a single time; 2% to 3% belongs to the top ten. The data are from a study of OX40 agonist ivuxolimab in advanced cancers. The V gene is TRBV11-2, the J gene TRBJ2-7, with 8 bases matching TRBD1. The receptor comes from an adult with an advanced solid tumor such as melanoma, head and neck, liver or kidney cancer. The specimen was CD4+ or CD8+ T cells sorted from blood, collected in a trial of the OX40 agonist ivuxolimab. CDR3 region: CASSLEVRGLYEQYF. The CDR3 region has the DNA TGTGCCAGCAGCTTAGAGGTCAGGGGGCTGTACGAGCAGTACTTC.